This T cell receptor beta chain originates from a study of T cell repertoires in cytomegalovirus infection. In TCRdb, the reads were re-called with MiXCR into one record per CDR3 protein. In the table there are about a million distinct CDR3 sequences, about a third of which are singletons. This CDR3 has 14 residues. V was pared by 5 bases and J by 1 base, with 11 bases between. CDR1 and CDR2 (germline): MNHEY, SVGAGI. For this clonotype: Its antigen remains unidentified.

The TCR was taken from a human donor in good health (CMV status not recorded). Some clones in this sample may be carry-over from other donors' samples. The V and J genes are TRBV6-5 and TRBJ1-1; no definite D call. The specimen comprised cultured CD8+ T cells from PBMCs, sampled from culture after CMV antigen stimulation. In nucleotides, the CDR3 is TGTGCCAGCAGTCGCCTAGAAGCGAACACTGAAGCTTTCTTT. It is translated as CASSRLEANTEAFF.